The present T cell receptor beta chain was sequenced within a study of CD8 T cells in Susac syndrome. With random hexamers, roughly 0.45 to 1 ug RNA was reverse transcribed. TCRdb processed the immunoSEQ multiplex PCR reads anew with MiXCR; each CDR3 protein has one entry. Among 150,000 to 160,000 distinct CDR3 sequences listed, about 94% were seen once. Remarks on this clonotype: Its specificity is unknown.

Points from the study as a whole: It was acknowledged in the study that the number of individuals who were included in its TCR sequencing and HLA analysis was relatively small.

Germline V CDR1 and CDR2: SEHNR, FQNEAQ (reference sequence). CDR3 length: 15 residues. V was pared by 4 bases and J by 7 bases, with 11 bases of the junction left unmatched. The specimen was CD8+ T cells from PBMCs. This clonotype originated in a human donor with multiple sclerosis. The chain couples TRBV7-9 to TRBJ1-2; TRBD1 matches 8 bases. This CDR3 reads CASSSGGRGLGGYTF. In DNA form, the CDR3 reads TGTGCCAGCAGCTCCGGAGGCAGGGGGCTCGGTGGCTACACCTTC.